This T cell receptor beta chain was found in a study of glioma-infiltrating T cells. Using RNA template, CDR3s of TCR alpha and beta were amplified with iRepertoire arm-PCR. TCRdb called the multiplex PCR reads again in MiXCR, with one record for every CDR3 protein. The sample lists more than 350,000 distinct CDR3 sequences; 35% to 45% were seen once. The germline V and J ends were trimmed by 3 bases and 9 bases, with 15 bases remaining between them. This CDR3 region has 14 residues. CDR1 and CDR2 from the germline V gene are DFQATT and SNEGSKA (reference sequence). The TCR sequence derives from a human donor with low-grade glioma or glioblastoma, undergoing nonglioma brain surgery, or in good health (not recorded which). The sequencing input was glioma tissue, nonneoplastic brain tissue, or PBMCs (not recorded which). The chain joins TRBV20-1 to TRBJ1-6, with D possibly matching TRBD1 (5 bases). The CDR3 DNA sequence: TGCAGTGCTAGTAGCCAGGGTCGGGGTTCACCCCTCCACTTT. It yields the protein CSASSQGRGSPLHF.